This T cell receptor beta chain was sequenced in a study of cytomegalovirus exposure and HLA in healthy donors. Study-level points and caveats: Common viral pathogens seemed to be connected with several of the most significant clusters, according to a later analysis. In a later analysis, HLA-associated TCR beta chains were more clonally expanded than equally common others.

The CDR3 length is 17 residues. V gave up 2 bases and J gave up 4 bases, with 18 bases separating them. Germline V gene lookup returns CDR1 GTSNPN and CDR2 SVGIG (reference sequence). Comment on this clone: What it binds is unknown.

Use of 60 Vbeta and 13 Jbeta primers characterized the PCR. Some clones are missing from TCRdb's copy, which holds only in-frame ones; the method was immunoSEQ multiplex PCR. The sample lists approximately 100,000 clones; about 68% were seen once. Specimen: PBMCs. The chain combines TRBV30 with TRBJ2-6, with TRBD1 as a possible D gene (6 bases). The receptor was derived from a human donor in good health. As DNA, the CDR3 is TGTGCCTGGAGTAAGGGGCAGGGGACCTGGGGGGCCAACGTCCTGACTTTC. Protein product: CAWSKGQGTWGANVLTF. Variable domain in full (rest from reference TRBV30 and TRBJ2-6): SQTIHQWPATLVQPVGSPLSLECTVEGTSNPNLYWYRQAAGRGLQLLFYSVGIGQISSEVPQNLSASRPQDRQFILSSKKLLLSDSGFYLCAWSKGQGTWGANVLTFGAGSRLTVL.